This T cell receptor beta chain originates from a study of cytomegalovirus exposure and HLA in healthy donors. V was pared by 5 bases and J by 5 bases, with 21 bases between. The CDR3 is made up of 16 amino acids. Per germline, CDR1 SGHVS and CDR2 FNYEAQ. It was with 60 Vbeta and 13 Jbeta primers that the PCR ran. Sequenced by immunoSEQ multiplex PCR; TCRdb stores in-frame clones only, minus some. Of approximately 210,000 clones listed, 85% to 90% are singletons. Sample: PBMCs. This receptor was taken from a woman younger than 30 in good health and CMV-seronegative. The V and J genes are TRBV7-6 and TRBJ1-2; TRBD1 might be the D (5 bases). In DNA, the CDR3 is TGTGCCAGCAGCCCCTACCGGGGGGGGGACCCTTATGGCTACACCTTC. Translating it yields CASSPYRGGDPYGYTF.